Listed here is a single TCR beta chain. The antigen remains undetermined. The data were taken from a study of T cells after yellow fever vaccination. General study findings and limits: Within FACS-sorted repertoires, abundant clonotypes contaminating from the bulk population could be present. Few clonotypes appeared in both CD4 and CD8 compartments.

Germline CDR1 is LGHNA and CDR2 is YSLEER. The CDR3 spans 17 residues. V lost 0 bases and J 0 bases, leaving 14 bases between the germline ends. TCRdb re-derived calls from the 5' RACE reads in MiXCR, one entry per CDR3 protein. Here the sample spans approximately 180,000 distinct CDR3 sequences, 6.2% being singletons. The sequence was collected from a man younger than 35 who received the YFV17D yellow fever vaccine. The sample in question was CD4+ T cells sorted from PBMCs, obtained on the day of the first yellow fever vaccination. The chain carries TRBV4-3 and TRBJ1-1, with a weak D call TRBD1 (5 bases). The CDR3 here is CASSQDLTGLMNTEAFF. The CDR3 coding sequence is TGCGCCAGCAGCCAAGATCTAACAGGCCTTATGAACACTGAAGCTTTCTTT.